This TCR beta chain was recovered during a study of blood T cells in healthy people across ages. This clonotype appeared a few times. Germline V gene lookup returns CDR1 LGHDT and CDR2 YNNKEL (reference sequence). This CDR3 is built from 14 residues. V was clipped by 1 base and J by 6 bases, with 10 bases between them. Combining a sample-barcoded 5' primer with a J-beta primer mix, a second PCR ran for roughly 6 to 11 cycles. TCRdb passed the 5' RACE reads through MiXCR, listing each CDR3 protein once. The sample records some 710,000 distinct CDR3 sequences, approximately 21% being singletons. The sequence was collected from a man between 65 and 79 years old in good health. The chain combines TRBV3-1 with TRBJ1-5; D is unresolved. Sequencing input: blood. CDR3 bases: TGTGCCAGCAGCCAAGGTTCGGGGTTTCAGCCCCAGCATTTT. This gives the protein CASSQGSGFQPQHF.